This is a list of T cell receptor beta chains from one sample in a study of blood T cell repertoires in COVID-19. TCRdb's table, derived via immunoSEQ multiplex PCR, lists solely in-frame clones and lacks some. The sample has roughly 200,000 clones, 86% seen once. Sequencing used PBMCs or T cells enriched from blood (not recorded which). These receptors all stem from a woman aged 40 to 50 with acute COVID-19. Both conserved end residues are part of each CDR3. A D gene is named only where the DNA matches it firmly. Only part of the rows carry a size: once, few, many, or a class if the clone is expanded.

>TRBV6-5|NA|TRBJ2-3|NA
CASSPLIHTQYF
TGTGCCAGCAGCCCACTAATCCATACGCAGTATTTT
>TRBV9|NA|TRBJ1-3|NA
CASSESSGNTIYF
TGTGCCAGCAGCGAGAGCTCTGGAAACACCATATATTTT
>TRBV11-3|TRBD2|TRBJ2-2|NA
CASSLRLAGATGELFF
TGTGCCAGCAGCCTAAGACTAGCGGGGGCCACCGGGGAGCTGTTTTTT
>TRBV5-4|NA|TRBJ1-4|few
CASSLFGEKLFF
TGTGCCAGCAGCCTCTTCGGGGAAAAACTGTTTTTT
>TRBV6-1|TRBD1|TRBJ1-2|NA
CASSEIWRGLDYGYTF
TGTGCCAGCAGTGAAATATGGAGGGGGCTAGACTATGGCTACACCTTC
>TRBV7-2|NA|TRBJ1-2|NA
CASSPQTTNYGYTF
TGTGCCAGCAGCCCCCAGACAACTAACTATGGCTACACCTTC
>TRBV4-1|TRBD2|TRBJ2-7|NA
CASSHAWGLAGVSYEQYF
TGCGCCAGCAGCCACGCCTGGGGCTTAGCGGGGGTCTCCTACGAGCAGTACTTC
>TRBV19|NA|TRBJ1-1|few
CASSIGNSEAFF
TGTGCCAGTAGTATAGGGAACAGTGAAGCTTTCTTT
>TRBV7-2|TRBD2|TRBJ2-7|few
CASSPLAGALGEQYF
TGTGCCAGCAGCCCCTTAGCGGGGGCCCTGGGGGAGCAGTACTTC
>TRBV19|NA|TRBJ2-1|NA
CASSSGGLYNEQFF
TGTGCCAGTAGTTCCGGAGGTCTCTACAATGAGCAGTTCTTC
>TRBV12-3/TRBV12-4|NA|TRBJ1-5|NA
CASRRDSNQPQHF
TGTGCCAGCAGACGGGATAGCAATCAGCCCCAGCATTTT
>TRBV9|TRBD1|TRBJ2-5|NA
CASSPARDREQGTQYF
TGTGCCAGCAGCCCGGCCCGGGACAGAGAGCAGGGAACCCAGTACTTC
>TRBV9|NA|TRBJ2-7|NA
CASSVGGGGLDSYEQYF
TGTGCCAGCAGCGTAGGAGGGGGGGGCCTTGACTCCTACGAGCAGTACTTC
>TRBV6-2/TRBV6-3|TRBD1|TRBJ2-5|NA
CASSYSIRDRVWETQYF
TGTGCCAGCAGTTACTCGATTCGGGACAGGGTTTGGGAGACCCAGTACTTC